The present entry profiles one TCR beta chain with its context. The J segment lost 8 bases and the V segment lost 10 bases, leaving 5 bases of the junction unmatched. The CDR3 length is 13 residues. Germline V CDR1 and CDR2: MDHEN, SYDVKM. This record comes from a study of blood T cell repertoires in COVID-19. Original methodology: The authors estimated nucleated cell counts from reference gene primer amplification. Assay: immunoSEQ multiplex PCR; the TCRdb copy retains only in-frame clones and omits some. V and J calls plus clone size are reproduced from that table; the DNA served to infer D and trimming. The table has about 200,000 clones, 80% to 85% seen once.

Sequenced: peripheral blood. This chain uses TRBV28 with TRBJ2-1, with 13 nucleotides matching TRBD2. The receptor's source is a woman in her sixties or seventies with COVID-19, enrolled during active disease. Here the CDR3 DNA reads TGTGCCACCGGGACTAGCGGGACCCATGAGCAGTTCTTC. Translation: CATGTSGTHEQFF. Variable domain in full (rest from reference TRBV28 and TRBJ2-1): DVKVTQSSRYLVKRTGEKVFLECVQDMDHENMFWYRQDPGLGLRLIYFSYDVKMKEKGDIPEGYSVSREKKERFSLILESASTNQTSMYLCATGTSGTHEQFFGPGTRLTVL.